Listed below are T cell receptor beta chains from one sample, sequenced in a study of T cells after yellow fever vaccination. TCRdb reprocessed the 5' RACE reads with MiXCR, giving one entry per CDR3 protein. Counted here are about 99,000 distinct CDR3 sequences, approximately 5.5% occurring once; the ten biggest clones make up over 40%. The sequencing used CD8+ T cells sorted from PBMCs, collected 10 days after the yellow fever booster vaccination. These receptors all come from a man in his late teens or twenties who received the YFV17D yellow fever vaccine. CDR3s include the opening cysteine and the closing phenylalanine or tryptophan. Fields, in order: CDR3 protein, CDR3 DNA, D gene, clone size, V gene, J gene. The D gene is left open where the match is weak. Size is omitted from some rows. Given values are once, few, many or a class for expanded clones.

CDR3: CSASPQLMNTEAFF; DNA: TGCAGTGCTAGCCCGCAGCTGATGAACACTGAAGCTTTCTTT; D: .; size: .; V: TRBV20-1; J: TRBJ1-1
CDR3: CASSWVEAGNIQYF; DNA: TGCGCCAGCAGCTGGGTGGAAGCGGGAAACATTCAGTACTTC; D: .; size: many; V: TRBV5-1; J: TRBJ2-4
CDR3: CASSHYSGGADEQYF; DNA: TGCGCCAGCAGCCACTACAGCGGGGGAGCGGACGAGCAGTACTTC; D: TRBD2; size: few; V: TRBV4-1; J: TRBJ2-7
CDR3: CASSLEAGSSYEQYF; DNA: TGTGCCAGCAGCTTAGAGGCAGGGAGCTCCTACGAGCAGTACTTC; D: .; size: .; V: TRBV11-2; J: TRBJ2-7
CDR3: CASSLARTDSEAFF; DNA: TGCGCCAGCAGCTTGGCGAGGACAGACTCTGAAGCTTTCTTT; D: .; size: many; V: TRBV5-1; J: TRBJ1-1
CDR3: CASSVGLAGSEETQYF; DNA: TGTGCCAGCAGCGTAGGTCTAGCGGGGAGCGAAGAGACCCAGTACTTC; D: TRBD2; size: .; V: TRBV9; J: TRBJ2-5
CDR3: CSVERQGETQYF; DNA: TGCAGCGTCGAGCGGCAGGGGGAGACCCAGTACTTC; D: .; size: few; V: TRBV29-1; J: TRBJ2-5
CDR3: CASSRTGGGQPQHF; DNA: TGTGCCAGCAGCCGTACAGGGGGAGGCCAGCCCCAGCATTTT; D: TRBD1; size: many; V: TRBV3-1; J: TRBJ1-5
CDR3: CASSHRTGNTEAFF; DNA: TGTGCCAGCAGCCACAGGACGGGAAACACTGAAGCTTTCTTT; D: .; size: .; V: TRBV4-2; J: TRBJ1-1
CDR3: CAISDPQTYRGQETQYF; DNA: TGTGCCATCAGTGACCCTCAGACCTACAGGGGCCAAGAGACCCAGTACTTC; D: TRBD1; size: many; V: TRBV10-3; J: TRBJ2-5
CDR3: CSATGDENTGELFF; DNA: TGCAGCGCCACCGGGGACGAGAACACCGGGGAGCTGTTTTTT; D: .; size: .; V: TRBV29-1; J: TRBJ2-2
CDR3: CASSVGPAAQYF; DNA: TGTGCCAGCAGCGTGGGACCCGCAGCGCAGTATTTT; D: .; size: .; V: TRBV7-9; J: TRBJ2-3
CDR3: CASSVEWGAPETQYF; DNA: TGTGCCAGCAGCGTAGAGTGGGGGGCCCCGGAGACCCAGTACTTC; D: .; size: few; V: TRBV9; J: TRBJ2-5
CDR3: CASSPSTSGSTDTQYF; DNA: TGTGCCAGCAGTCCCTCGACTAGCGGGAGCACAGATACGCAGTATTTT; D: TRBD2; size: .; V: TRBV12-3/TRBV12-4; J: TRBJ2-3
CDR3: CASSRVSYEQYF; DNA: TGTGCCAGCAGCAGGGTCTCCTACGAGCAGTACTTC; D: .; size: .; V: TRBV11-2; J: TRBJ2-7
CDR3: CASSSAPQANQPQHF; DNA: TGTGCCAGCAGCTCCGCTCCACAGGCCAATCAGCCCCAGCATTTT; D: .; size: few; V: TRBV7-2; J: TRBJ1-5
CDR3: CSVSEDGQYF; DNA: TGCAGCGTTTCCGAGGATGGGCAGTACTTC; D: .; size: many; V: TRBV29-1; J: TRBJ2-7
CDR3: CASSSGTGGNEQFF; DNA: TGCGCCAGCAGCTCAGGGACAGGGGGTAATGAGCAGTTCTTC; D: TRBD1; size: .; V: TRBV5-1; J: TRBJ2-1
CDR3: CASSLTGPGELFF; DNA: TGTGCCAGCAGCCTCACGGGGCCCGGGGAGCTGTTTTTT; D: .; size: many; V: TRBV7-6; J: TRBJ2-2
CDR3: CSALTRTVSTDTQYF; DNA: TGCAGTGCCCTGACCCGGACGGTTAGCACAGATACGCAGTATTTT; D: .; size: few; V: TRBV20-1; J: TRBJ2-3
CDR3: CASSPTQTGNTIYF; DNA: TGTGCCAGCAGCCCTACTCAAACGGGAAACACCATATATTTT; D: .; size: few; V: TRBV7-9; J: TRBJ1-3
CDR3: CASSARLAGVDTQYF; DNA: TGTGCCAGCAGCGCCCGCCTAGCGGGGGTAGATACGCAGTATTTT; D: TRBD2; size: few; V: TRBV14; J: TRBJ2-3
CDR3: CASSQDLLAGGEDTQYF; DNA: TGTGCCAGCAGCCAAGATTTACTAGCGGGGGGCGAAGATACGCAGTATTTT; D: TRBD2; size: .; V: TRBV3-1; J: TRBJ2-3
CDR3: CASILAGQPISTDTQYF; DNA: TGTGCCAGCATTCTTGCCGGACAGCCCATATCCACAGATACGCAGTATTTT; D: .; size: .; V: TRBV28; J: TRBJ2-3
CDR3: CASRARGGTGNTIYF; DNA: TGTGCCAGCAGAGCCAGGGGCGGAACTGGAAACACCATATATTTT; D: .; size: few; V: TRBV12-3/TRBV12-4; J: TRBJ1-3
CDR3: CASSLGGGPYNEQFF; DNA: TGTGCCAGCAGCTTAGGGGGGGGGCCCTACAATGAGCAGTTCTTC; D: .; size: many; V: TRBV11-2; J: TRBJ2-1
CDR3: CASKRVTYEQYF; DNA: TGTGCCAGCAAGCGCGTGACCTACGAGCAGTACTTC; D: .; size: many; V: TRBV2; J: TRBJ2-7
CDR3: CASSYLGGWGTEAFF; DNA: TGTGCCAGCAGTTACTTAGGTGGATGGGGCACTGAAGCTTTCTTT; D: .; size: .; V: TRBV6-2/TRBV6-3; J: TRBJ1-1
CDR3: CASSQVGEGAKLFF; DNA: TGCGCCAGCAGCCAAGTCGGGGAGGGGGCAAAACTGTTTTTT; D: TRBD1; size: .; V: TRBV4-1; J: TRBJ1-4
CDR3: CATAGTPNTGELFF; DNA: TGTGCCACCGCCGGGACACCGAACACCGGGGAGCTGTTTTTT; D: .; size: many; V: TRBV15; J: TRBJ2-2
CDR3: CASSSTSFTDTQYF; DNA: TGTGCCAGCAGCTCGACTAGCTTCACAGATACGCAGTATTTT; D: TRBD2; size: many; V: TRBV12-3/TRBV12-4; J: TRBJ2-3
CDR3: CASSIRLLINYGYTF; DNA: TGTGCCAGTAGTATTCGACTGCTCATAAACTATGGCTACACCTTC; D: .; size: few; V: TRBV19; J: TRBJ1-2
CDR3: CASGRGQPQHF; DNA: TGTGCCAGCGGAAGAGGGCAGCCCCAGCATTTT; D: .; size: few; V: TRBV6-2/TRBV6-3; J: TRBJ1-5
CDR3: CASSLSQGLGNTEAFF; DNA: TGCGCCAGCAGCTTGTCTCAGGGGCTGGGGAACACTGAAGCTTTCTTT; D: .; size: .; V: TRBV5-1; J: TRBJ1-1
CDR3: CASSYDRGETQYF; DNA: TGTGCCAGCAGTTACGACAGGGGTGAGACCCAGTACTTC; D: TRBD1; size: .; V: TRBV6-5; J: TRBJ2-5
CDR3: CSVEMTGEYEQYF; DNA: TGCAGCGTTGAAATGACAGGGGAATACGAGCAGTACTTC; D: TRBD1; size: .; V: TRBV29-1; J: TRBJ2-7
CDR3: CASSWGRSMNTEAFF; DNA: TGTGCCAGCAGCTGGGGACGGTCGATGAACACTGAAGCTTTCTTT; D: .; size: .; V: TRBV11-2; J: TRBJ1-1